The T cell receptor beta chain under discussion was sequenced for a study of OX40 agonist ivuxolimab in advanced cancers. At the level of the study: Having had anti-PD-1, anti-PD-L1 or anti-CTLA-4 therapy before was allowed, and approximately 40% had some.

Findings of the study overall: The study observed clonal expansion of CD4+ and CD8+ blood T cells by week 6 at 0.1 to 3.0 mg/kg.

To note about this clone: Its antigen is not known.

Trimming left V 5 bases short and J 2 bases short, with 13 bases between. Germline V CDR1 and CDR2: SGHVS, FNYEAQ. The CDR3 has 14 residues. Produced via immunoSEQ multiplex PCR; TCRdb's table is partial and in-frame only. Of more than 15,000 clones listed, about four fifths are singletons. The rearrangement uses TRBV7-6 and TRBJ2-7; D may match TRBD1 or TRBD2 (5 bases each). This TCR was recovered from an adult with an advanced solid tumor such as melanoma, head and neck, liver or kidney cancer. The starting material was CD4+ or CD8+ T cells sorted from blood, obtained in a trial of the OX40 agonist ivuxolimab. CDR3 coding DNA: TGTGCCAGCAGCGAGCCGGGACGGCCCTACGAGCAGTACTTC. Protein: CASSEPGRPYEQYF.